The 20 T cell receptor beta chains below were found in one sample sequenced in a study of T-cell memory formation after mild COVID-19. TCRdb reprocessed the 5' RACE reads with MiXCR, giving one entry per CDR3 protein. The sample lists roughly 450,000 distinct CDR3 sequences; about 20% were seen once. Material for sequencing was PBMCs or a T cell subset sorted from them (not recorded which). These receptors were collected from an adult woman who had mild COVID-19 (a few samples of this study predate the infection). Cell type and time point are not known.

The genes are TRBV9 and TRBJ2-2; perhaps TRBD2 as D (6 bases). The CDR3 totals 16 residues. Germline CDR1 is SGDLS and CDR2 is YYNGEE. The V and J ends lost 4 bases and 1 base respectively, with 14 bases between them. CDR3 sequence reads: CASSPRTTRNTGELFF. The CDR3 DNA sequence: TGTGCCAGCAGCCCACGGACTACTAGGAACACCGGGGAGCTGTTTTTT.

The chain recombines TRBV6-5 with TRBJ2-6; D may be TRBD1 or TRBD2 (5 bases each). Germline loops: CDR1 MNHEY, CDR2 SVGAGI. With 5 bases removed from V and 0 bases from J, the gap between germline ends came to 14 bases. This CDR3 region has 17 residues. The CDR3 DNA sequence: TGTGCCAGCAGTCCCGGGACGGATTCCTCTGGGGCCAACGTCCTGACTTTC. Amino acids: CASSPGTDSSGANVLTF.

The table lists this clonotype with a few counts. This chain connects TRBV7-3 to TRBJ2-3, with TRBD2 matching 12 bases. The CDR3 spans 16 residues. The germline V gene encodes CDR1 SGHTA and CDR2 FQGTGA. J was trimmed by 6 bases and V by 4 bases; bases with no gene match: 8. The CDR3 bases are TGTGCCAGCAGCTCTCGACTAGCGGGAGCCGGGGATACGCAGTATTTT. This sequence encodes CASSSRLAGAGDTQYF.

Only a few counts were recorded for this clonotype. The CDR3 DNA reads as TGTGCCAGCAGCTTAGGGCTACAGGGGCCCAACTATGGCTACACCTTC. Translated: CASSLGLQGPNYGYTF. This sequence joins TRBV7-9 and TRBJ1-2; TRBD1 matches at 7 bases. The CDR3 is made up of 16 amino acids. The junction had 7 bases not matched to a gene; V was cut back by 1 base and J by 2 bases. CDR1 and CDR2 from the germline V gene are SEHNR and FQNEAQ (reference sequence).

This clonotype has ten or more counts. CDR3 DNA: TGCGCCAGCAGCCTCGGGACGGGGATTATGAACACTGAAGCTTTCTTT. Its translation: CASSLGTGIMNTEAFF. The chain joins TRBV5-1 to TRBJ1-1, with a weak D call TRBD1 (5 bases). V was cut by 4 bases and J by 0 bases, with 16 bases left in between. The CDR3 consists of 16 residues. From germline, CDR1 is SGHRS and CDR2 YFSETQ.

This clonotype has only a few counts. The chain uses TRBV3-1 and TRBJ2-1; TRBD2 aligns across 8 bases. The trim removed 3 bases at V and 4 bases at J, leaving 5 bases unmatched. Germline-derived CDR1 and CDR2 are LGHDT and YNNKEL (reference sequence). This CDR3 comprises 15 residues. The CDR3 here is CASSHLAGYYNEQFF. The CDR3 DNA reads as TGTGCCAGCAGCCATCTAGCGGGCTATTACAATGAGCAGTTCTTC.

This clonotype was detected a few times. The V call is TRBV21-1, the J call TRBJ2-1; the table's D gene call, TRBD1, was not cross checked with the DNA. TRBV21-1 is a recognized pseudogene. The CDR3 sequence is 22 residues long. DNA for the CDR3: TGTGCCAGCAGCCCTCCGGGACAGGGGGGATGGGGCTTCCTAAGCTCCTACAATGAGCAGTTCTTC. It codes for CASSPPGQGGWGFLSSYNEQFF.

J is TRBJ2-5 and V is TRBV3-1; perhaps TRBD2 as D (5 bases). The CDR3 extends over 13 amino acids. V was shortened by 7 bases and J by 5 bases, with 14 bases between the two germline ends. CDR1 and CDR2 (germline): LGHDT, YNNKEL (reference sequence). CDR3 sequence: CASTPRRIETQYF. The CDR3 region has the DNA TGTGCCAGCACCCCACGGAGGATCGAGACCCAGTACTTC.

This clonotype was counted a few times. The V gene is TRBV9, the J gene TRBJ2-2, with no clear D. The ends were cut back, 4 bases at V and 0 bases at J, with 13 bases in the middle. The CDR3 totals 16 residues. CDR1 SGDLS and CDR2 YYNGEE come from the germline V gene. The CDR3 sequence: CASSPDLGTNTGELFF. Here the CDR3 DNA reads TGTGCCAGCAGCCCCGATCTGGGGACGAACACCGGGGAGCTGTTTTTT.

The sample holds many counts of this clonotype. The rearrangement joins TRBV20-1 to TRBJ2-7, with 7 bases matching TRBD1. Trimming at V came to 4 bases and at J to 3 bases, leaving 6 bases not matched to a gene. This CDR3 spans 13 amino acids. Germline V lookup: CDR1 DFQATT, CDR2 SNEGSKA (reference sequence). In nucleotides, the CDR3 is TGCAGTGCTAACTACCGGACAGGCTACGAGCAGTACTTC. It encodes CSANYRTGYEQYF.

The V and J genes are TRBV12-3 or TRBV12-4 and TRBJ1-2; 9 nucleotides align to TRBD1. The CDR3 length is 13 residues. The trim removed 6 bases at V and 6 bases at J, leaving 5 bases unmatched. The CDR3 reads CASSDRGKNGYTF. As DNA, the CDR3 is TGTGCCAGCAGCGACAGGGGGAAGAATGGCTACACCTTC.

This sequence joins TRBV5-1 and TRBJ1-2, with TRBD1 as a possible D gene (5 bases). The germline gives CDR1 SGHRS, CDR2 YFSETQ. Trimming removed 2 bases from V and 4 bases from J, with 18 bases in between. The length of the CDR3 is 16 residues. CDR3 protein: CASSFGLVGPIYGYTF. The CDR3 nucleotides are TGCGCCAGCAGCTTTGGCCTGGTGGGACCCATCTATGGCTACACCTTC.

This clonotype was recorded many times. The chain uses TRBV7-9 and TRBJ2-1; D might be TRBD2 (5 bases). CDR3 length equals 12 residues. Germline lookup yields CDR1 SEHNR and CDR2 FQNEAQ (reference sequence). The V end was cut by 3 bases, the J end by 10 bases, with 10 bases between. The CDR3 DNA reads as TGTGCCAGCAGCTTGAGCACGGGAGAGCAGTTCTTC. Its translation: CASSLSTGEQFF. Variable domain in full (rest from reference TRBV7-9 and TRBJ2-1): DTGVSQNPRHKITKRGQNVTFRCDPISEHNRLYWYRQTLGQGPEFLTYFQNEAQLEKSRLLSDRFSAERPKGSFSTLEIQRTEQGDSAMYLCASSLSTGEQFFGPGTRLTVL.

CDR3: CASSSHNRGSTNEKLFF. CDR3 DNA sequence: TGTGCCAGCAGCTCGCATAACAGGGGTTCAACTAATGAAAAACTGTTTTTT. The chain has TRBV11-2 and TRBJ1-4; 7 bases agree with TRBD1. There are 17 residues in the CDR3. V trimming: 4 bases; J trimming: 0 bases; junction bases outside the gene matches: 8. Germline-derived CDR1 and CDR2 are SGHAT and FQNNGV.

This clonotype was recorded a few times. The chain links TRBV5-1 to TRBJ2-1; 10 bases line up with TRBD2. Per the germline V gene, CDR1 is SGHRS and CDR2 is YFSETQ. The CDR3 spans 14 residues. With V trimmed by 7 bases and J by 5 bases, 6 bases remained unmatched. The CDR3: CASQRGGGNNEQFF. For the CDR3, the DNA is TGCGCCAGCCAGCGGGGGGGCGGCAACAATGAGCAGTTCTTC.

V and J are TRBV11-2 and TRBJ1-1; 11 bases map to TRBD1. The germline gives CDR1 SGHAT, CDR2 FQNNGV. V was pared by 0 bases and J by 4 bases, with 16 bases of the junction left unmatched. The CDR3 covers 20 residues. CDR3 bases: TGTGCCAGCAGCTTAGATTGGATCCGGGACAGGGGGAGCCAGGTCACTGAAGCTTTCTTT. Protein sequence: CASSLDWIRDRGSQVTEAFF. The full variable domain, completed using reference TRBV11-2 and TRBJ1-1, is EAGVAQSPRYKIIEKRQSVAFWCNPISGHATLYWYQQILGQGPKLLIQFQNNGVVDDSQLPKDRFSAERLKGVDSTLKIQPAKLEDSAVYLCASSLDWIRDRGSQVTEAFFGQGTRLTVV.

The V and J genes are TRBV7-9 and TRBJ1-2, with a possible D match to TRBD1 (6 bases). V gave up 2 bases and J gave up 2 bases, with 18 bases separating them. Per germline, CDR1 SEHNR and CDR2 FQNEAQ (reference sequence). The CDR3 length is 17 residues. CDR3 loop: CASSLSGGQKINYGYTF. As DNA, the CDR3 is TGTGCCAGCAGCTTAAGTGGAGGACAGAAAATCAACTATGGCTACACCTTC.

This clonotype was counted only a few times. This chain joins TRBV4-1 and TRBJ2-3, with 8 nucleotides matching TRBD1. CDR3 length equals 18 residues. With 3 bases clipped from V and 4 bases from J, the junction kept 15 bases outside the gene matches. Germline values: CDR1 MGHRA, CDR2 YSYEKL. Here the CDR3 DNA reads TGCGCCAGCAGCCACGAATTCCTAGGCAGGGGGCTTTCAGATACGCAGTATTTT. Translating it yields CASSHEFLGRGLSDTQYF.

The gene calls are TRBV20-1 and TRBJ1-1; D possibly corresponds to TRBD1 (6 bases). V lost 6 bases to trimming and J lost 4 bases, with 12 bases between them. The CDR3 contains 12 residues. Per the germline V gene, CDR1 is DFQATT and CDR2 is SNEGSKA (reference sequence). In DNA form, the CDR3 reads TGCAGTGCACAGGGCCGGGGCACTGAAGCTTTCTTT. This sequence encodes CSAQGRGTEAFF.

The V gene is TRBV27, the J gene TRBJ2-1; D is ambiguous. Germline lookup yields CDR1 MNHEY and CDR2 SMNVEV (reference sequence). V was pared by 2 bases and J by 3 bases, with 8 bases between. This CDR3 region has 14 residues. DNA for the CDR3: TGTGCCAGCAGTTTAGGGTACAACTACAATGAGCAGTTCTTC. Its protein product is CASSLGYNYNEQFF.